Following are 21 T cell receptor beta chains from one sample sequenced in a study of human T cells and chemical hapten exposure (dated by TCRdb to the early 2020s). Reading the label with the study, this specimen's time point is: patch test 1, 2 weeks after DPC sensitization. The intended sense of this specimen's treatment or condition label: therapeutic diphenylcyclopropenone sensitization with weekly scalp DPC. Library method: RACE. Sequencer: NextSeq 500. TCRdb took the public reads, trimmed them with fastp at Q25, ran MiXCR for clone calling and kept in-frame beta chains. All rows with the same CDR3 protein become a single entry with the most common DNA and genes. Across this sample there are some 120,000 distinct CDR3 sequences, with about 12% seen only once. The ten largest make up over 1.1% of the sample. Source: whole blood, taken in connection with sensitization to the hapten diphenylcyclopropenone (DPC). All receptors come from a woman aged 45 to 65 with alopecia areata. Some clones in this sample may be carry-over from other donors' samples.

This chain uses TRBV24-1 with TRBJ2-2; D remains unclear. CDR1 is KGHDR, CDR2 SFDVKD, per germline. There are 16 residues in the CDR3. Trimming took off 1 base at V and 2 bases at J, with 10 bases between the two ends. CDR3 loop: CATSDFGPRNTGELFF. The CDR3 DNA reads TGTGCCACCAGTGATTTTGGGCCCCGCAACACCGGGGAGCTGTTTTTT.

This clonotype showed up many times. V and J are TRBV19 and TRBJ1-5; 8 bases map to TRBD1. With 9 bases clipped from V and 1 base from J, the junction kept 11 bases outside the gene matches. There are 16 residues in the CDR3. Germline V lookup: CDR1 LNHDA, CDR2 SQIVND (reference sequence). The CDR3 spells CASLVGGQGSNQPQHF. CDR3 in DNA: TGTGCCAGCCTAGTAGGTGGACAGGGAAGCAATCAGCCCCAGCATTTT.

This clonotype was counted many times. The chain employs TRBV9 and TRBJ2-2; a possible D gene is TRBD2 (6 bases). V was pared by 3 bases and J by 0 bases, with 6 bases between. The CDR3 sequence is 14 residues long. Germline V gene data show CDR1 as SGDLS and CDR2 as YYNGEE. The CDR3: CASSAGANTGELFF. The CDR3, as DNA: TGTGCCAGCAGCGCGGGGGCGAACACCGGGGAGCTGTTTTTT. The full variable domain, rest sourced from reference TRBV9 and TRBJ2-2, is DSGVTQTPKHLITATGQRVTLRCSPRSGDLSVYWYQQSLDQGLQFLIQYYNGEERAKGNILERFSAQQFPDLHSELNLSSLELGDSALYFCASSAGANTGELFFGEGSRLTVL.

In its sample, this clonotype was seen many times. The chain couples TRBV28 to TRBJ2-6, with no clear D. The V gene lost 3 bases and the J gene lost 4 bases, with 4 bases spanning the gap. This CDR3 comprises 13 residues. The germline V gene encodes CDR1 MDHEN and CDR2 SYDVKM. The CDR3 sequence is CASSFGGANVLTF. For the CDR3, the DNA is TGTGCCAGCAGTTTCGGAGGGGCCAACGTCCTGACTTTC.

The rearrangement uses TRBV28 and TRBJ2-1; D is ambiguous. Per the germline V gene, CDR1 is MDHEN and CDR2 is SYDVKM. Trimming took 1 base from V and 5 from J, leaving 3 bases between them. The CDR3 loop spans 12 amino acids. The DNA for the CDR3 is TGTGCCAGCAGTTTATCCCACAATGAGCAGTTCTTC. This gives the protein CASSLSHNEQFF.

This clonotype has more than one count but fewer than ten. The chain links TRBV20-1 to TRBJ2-2; possibly TRBD2 for D (5 bases). Trimming took 2 bases from V and 5 from J, leaving 9 bases between them. Germline assignment: CDR1 DFQATT and CDR2 SNEGSKA (reference sequence). The CDR3 is made up of 13 amino acids. CDR3: CSARLAITGELFF. The DNA of the CDR3 is TGCAGTGCTAGACTAGCCATAACCGGGGAGCTGTTTTTT.

This rearrangement joins TRBV20-1 to TRBJ2-3, with unresolved D. The CDR3 is made up of 14 amino acids. Germline-derived CDR1 and CDR2 are DFQATT and SNEGSKA (reference sequence). The V end was cut by 5 bases, the J end by 0 bases, with 12 bases between. The CDR3 bases are TGCAGTGCTCCGGACCAGCCTAGCACAGATACGCAGTATTTT. This sequence encodes CSAPDQPSTDTQYF.

The rearrangement uses TRBV7-2 and TRBJ2-2; D is uncertain. The germline V gene has CDR1 SGHTA and CDR2 FQGNSA. CDR3 length equals 15 residues. V was trimmed by 2 bases and J by 0 bases, leaving 7 bases between them. Written as DNA, the CDR3 is TGTGCCAGCAGCTTAACGCAGACGAACACCGGGGAGCTGTTTTTT. Its translation is CASSLTQTNTGELFF.

This clonotype was seen ten or more times. This sequence joins TRBV4-2 and TRBJ2-1; D possibly corresponds to TRBD2 (5 bases). V lost 1 base and J 0 bases, leaving 13 bases between the germline ends. CDR3 length: 17 amino acids. Germline CDR1 reads LGHNA; CDR2 reads YNFKEQ. CDR3 amino acids: CASSQGGGSSSYNEQFF. As DNA, the CDR3 is TGTGCCAGCAGCCAAGGAGGCGGGTCGAGCTCCTACAATGAGCAGTTCTTC.

CDR3 protein: CASSPYGTGLGSQYF. CDR3 sequence (DNA): TGTGCCAGCAGCCCATACGGGACAGGGTTAGGGTCCCAGTACTTC. The chain links TRBV7-9 to TRBJ2-5; the match to TRBD1 covers 9 bases. The V gene's germline CDR1 is SEHNR and CDR2 FQNEAQ (reference sequence). CDR3 length: 15 amino acids. With 5 bases clipped from V and 9 bases from J, the junction kept 13 bases outside the gene matches.

This chain connects TRBV30 to TRBJ1-1, with D uncertain. CDR3 size: 11 residues. The germline gives CDR1 GTSNPN, CDR2 SVGIG (reference sequence). V was shortened by 6 bases and J by 3 bases, with 8 bases between the two germline ends. The CDR3 DNA follows: TGTGCCTGTAACAACTACACTGAAGCTTTCTTT. Translating gives CACNNYTEAFF. Combining the CDR3 with reference TRBV30 and TRBJ1-1 gives the whole variable domain SQTIHQWPATLVQPVGSPLSLECTVEGTSNPNLYWYRQAAGRGLQLLFYSVGIGQISSEVPQNLSASRPQDRQFILSSKKLLLSDSGFYLCACNNYTEAFFGQGTRLTVV.

This clonotype appeared a few times. This rearrangement joins TRBV6-5 to TRBJ2-7; weak D call: TRBD1 (6 bases). V gave up 6 bases and J gave up 2 bases, with 11 bases separating them. CDR1 is MNHEY, CDR2 SVGAGI, per germline. This CDR3 has 13 amino acids. The CDR3 DNA reads TGTGCCAGCAGAGAGACAGGTGCCTACGAGCAGTACTTC. Its translation: CASRETGAYEQYF.

This chain links TRBV6-1 with TRBJ1-2; D might be TRBD1 (5 bases). CDR3 size: 16 residues. Germline loops: CDR1 MNHNS, CDR2 SASEGT. The V and J ends lost 2 bases and 6 bases respectively, with 19 bases between them. This CDR3 reads CASSESSWRAGNGYTF. The CDR3 nucleotides are TGTGCCAGCAGTGAAAGTAGTTGGAGGGCAGGGAATGGCTACACCTTC.

V usage is TRBV28 and J usage is TRBJ2-7; TRBD2 might be the D (5 bases). The CDR3 is 15 amino acids. The V gene lost 7 bases and the J gene lost 3 bases, with 19 bases spanning the gap. The germline V gene encodes CDR1 MDHEN and CDR2 SYDVKM. This CDR3 is CASTGRAPRGYEQYF. The DNA of the CDR3 is TGTGCCAGCACCGGCCGGGCCCCTCGGGGCTACGAGCAGTACTTC.

This clonotype came up a few times. The chain couples TRBV5-4 to TRBJ2-2, with 13 bases matching TRBD2. Germline CDR1 and CDR2: SGHNT and YYREEE (reference sequence). With 4 bases clipped from V and 1 base from J, the junction kept 10 bases outside the gene matches. The CDR3 runs to 19 residues. In DNA form, the CDR3 reads TGTGCCAGCAGCGCCGGACTAGCGGGGGCCCTTATGAACACCGGGGAGCTGTTTTTT. Its translation: CASSAGLAGALMNTGELFF.

The sample holds many counts of this clonotype. This chain links TRBV3-1 with TRBJ1-1, with 9 bases fitting TRBD1. The J segment lost 6 bases and the V segment lost 1 base, leaving 6 bases of the junction unmatched. Germline V CDR1 and CDR2: LGHDT, YNNKEL (reference sequence). The CDR3 is 15 residues long. CDR3 residues: CASSQGTGVIAEAFF. The CDR3, as DNA: TGTGCCAGCAGCCAAGGGACAGGGGTGATTGCTGAAGCTTTCTTT.

The gene calls are TRBV5-5 and TRBJ2-2, with 8 bases lining up with TRBD1. Losses at the gene ends were 2 bases for V and 4 bases for J; bases not matched to a gene: 1. Germline CDR1 and CDR2: SGHKS and YYEKEE (reference sequence). This CDR3 region has 14 residues. CDR3 region: CASSFTGGTGELFF. The CDR3 nucleotides read TGTGCCAGCAGCTTTACAGGGGGCACCGGGGAGCTGTTTTTT.

This clonotype was observed at least ten times. The chain recombines TRBV12-3 or TRBV12-4 with TRBJ2-7, with D perhaps TRBD1 or TRBD2 (5 bases each). This CDR3 is 14 amino acids long. Between the trimmed V and J ends, which lost 6 bases and 3 bases, there was a span of 15 bases. The CDR3 coding sequence is TGTGCCAGCAGCGAGGGGCCAGGGCTCTACGAGCAGTACTTC. It codes for CASSEGPGLYEQYF.

This clonotype was observed a handful of times. The chain uses TRBV12-3 or TRBV12-4 and TRBJ2-1; 8 bases are shared with TRBD2. J gave up 0 bases and V 6 bases, and 13 bases lay outside the gene matches. This CDR3 has 18 amino acids. CDR3 DNA sequence: TGTGCCAGCAGGTCCTTGGGACTCAGCGGGAGCTCCTACAATGAGCAGTTCTTC. Translated, it gives CASRSLGLSGSSYNEQFF.

The chain links TRBV11-2 to TRBJ2-5, with D possibly matching TRBD1 (5 bases). There are 15 residues in the CDR3. Germline CDR1 reads SGHAT; CDR2 reads FQNNGV. Trimming took off 0 bases at V and 1 base at J, with 9 bases between the two ends. In DNA form, the CDR3 reads TGTGCCAGCAGCTTAGATCGCAGGGCCCAAGAGACCCAGTACTTC. Its protein product is CASSLDRRAQETQYF.

This clonotype has just a few counts. This chain connects TRBV27 to TRBJ2-7, with 7 nucleotides matching TRBD1. This CDR3 spans 15 amino acids. With V trimmed by 4 bases and J by 2 bases, 8 bases remained unmatched. Germline V gives CDR1 MNHEY, CDR2 SMNVEV (reference sequence). This CDR3 reads CASSSWDRGTYEQYF. DNA for the CDR3: TGTGCCAGCAGTTCCTGGGACAGAGGTACCTACGAGCAGTACTTC.